The sequence of this T cell receptor (beta chain) was determined in a study of CD8 T cells in ankylosing spondylitis. General study points: Clones tied to disease were said to be significantly enriched in matched ankylosing spondylitis synovial fluid. Relatively scarce in peripheral blood, disease-linked clones were CD8+. Blood of patients with ankylosing spondylitis appeared to be characterized by a TCR beta motif of roughly eight highly homologous variants.

This clonotype was seen repeatedly, ten times or more. What it recognizes is unknown. In making TCR beta libraries, quantitative 5'-RACE with molecular barcodes was used. TCRdb reprocessed the 5' RACE reads via MiXCR and lists one record per CDR3 protein. The repertoire includes approximately 260,000 distinct CDR3 sequences, around 9.1% of them detected once, and almost 7% sits in the top ten. Germline values: CDR1 SEHNR, CDR2 FQNEAQ (reference sequence). CDR3 length equals 15 residues. Trimming took 1 base from V and 4 from J, leaving 13 bases between them. The TCR comes from a male donor with ankylosing spondylitis or in good health (not recorded which). Sequencing input: blood, either unsorted or a sorted T cell fraction (not recorded which). The chain joins TRBV7-9 to TRBJ1-1; maybe TRBD1 (5 bases). The CDR3, as DNA: TGTGCCAGCAGCTTAGTGGGACGAAGAGGCACTGAAGCTTTCTTT. Encoded protein: CASSLVGRRGTEAFF.